This T cell receptor (beta chain) is from a study of shared clonotypes between healthy human individuals. The study's findings and limits: Sampling was confined to blood; repertoires within tissues likely differ.

The CDR3 has 15 residues. Germline CDR1 is MGHRA and CDR2 is YSYEKL. Trimming removed 1 base at V and 0 bases at J, with 9 bases between. Researchers ran the assay at a deep level. Repertoires were generated with immunoSEQ multiplex PCR, while TCRdb's copy carries only in-frame clones and drops some. The table has about 690,000 clones, 90% seen once. Comments on this clone: What it binds is unknown.

The chain carries TRBV4-1 and TRBJ1-2, with D unresolved. The receptor comes from a man aged 18 to 29 in good health. Some clones in this sample may be carry-over from other donors' samples. The sequencing sample was made of memory CD8+ T cells from PBMCs. Indicated subset: CD45RO+ cells pooled with CCR7-negative TemRA cells. CDR3 nucleotides: TGCGCCAGCAGCCAAGTACGCAGGACTAACTATGGCTACACCTTC. As protein: CASSQVRRTNYGYTF.